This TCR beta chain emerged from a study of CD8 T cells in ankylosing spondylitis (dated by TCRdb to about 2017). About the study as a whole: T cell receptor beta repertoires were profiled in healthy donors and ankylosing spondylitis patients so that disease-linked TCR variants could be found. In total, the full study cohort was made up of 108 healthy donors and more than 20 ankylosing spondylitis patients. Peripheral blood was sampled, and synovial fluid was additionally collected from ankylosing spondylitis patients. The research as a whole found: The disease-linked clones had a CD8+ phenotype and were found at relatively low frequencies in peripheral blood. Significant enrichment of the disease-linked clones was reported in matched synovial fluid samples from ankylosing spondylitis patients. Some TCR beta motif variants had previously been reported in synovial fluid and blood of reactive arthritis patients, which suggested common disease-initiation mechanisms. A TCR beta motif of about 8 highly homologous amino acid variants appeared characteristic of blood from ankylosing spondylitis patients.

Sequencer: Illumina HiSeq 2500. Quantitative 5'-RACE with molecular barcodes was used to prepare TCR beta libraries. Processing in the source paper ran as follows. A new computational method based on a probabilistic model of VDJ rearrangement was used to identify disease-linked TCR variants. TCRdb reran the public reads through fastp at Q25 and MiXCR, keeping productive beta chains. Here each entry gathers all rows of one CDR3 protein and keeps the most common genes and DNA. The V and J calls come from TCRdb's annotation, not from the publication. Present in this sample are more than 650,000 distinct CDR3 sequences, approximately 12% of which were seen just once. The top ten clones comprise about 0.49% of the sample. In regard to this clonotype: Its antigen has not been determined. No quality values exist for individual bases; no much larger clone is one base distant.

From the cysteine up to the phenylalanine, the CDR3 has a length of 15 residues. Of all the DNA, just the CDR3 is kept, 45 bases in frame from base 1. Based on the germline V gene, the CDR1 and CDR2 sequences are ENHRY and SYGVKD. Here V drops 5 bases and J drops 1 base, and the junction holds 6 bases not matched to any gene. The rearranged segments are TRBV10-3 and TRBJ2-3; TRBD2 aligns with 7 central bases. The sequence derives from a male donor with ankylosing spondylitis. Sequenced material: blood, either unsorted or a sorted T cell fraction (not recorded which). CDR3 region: CAISRSGVGTDTQYF. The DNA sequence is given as TGTGCCATCAGTCGAAGCGGGGTAGGCACAGATACGCAGTATTTT.